Below, 13 T cell receptor beta chains from the same sample are listed, as sequenced in a study of blood T cell repertoires in COVID-19. Profiled with immunoSEQ multiplex PCR; TCRdb holds only in-frame clones, not every one. The sample has some 170,000 clones; roughly 84% are singletons. The sample taken for sequencing was peripheral blood. These receptors were collected from a woman aged 80 or over with active or convalescent COVID-19.

The chain is built from TRBV5-5 and TRBJ1-6; D might be TRBD1 (5 bases). The CDR3 has 15 amino acids. Germline CDR1 is SGHKS and CDR2 is YYEKEE (reference sequence). The V end was cut by 4 bases, the J end by 3 bases, with 11 bases between. This CDR3 reads CASSEGVVYNSPLHF. The CDR3 DNA reads as TGTGCCAGCAGCGAAGGGGTCGTCTATAATTCACCCCTCCACTTT. The full variable domain, in which reference TRBV5-5 and TRBJ1-6 provide the parts outside the CDR3, is DAGVTQSPTHLIKTRGQQVTLRCSPISGHKSVSWYQQVLGQGPQFIFQYYEKEERGRGNFPDRFSARQFPNYSSELNVNALLLGDSALYLCASSEGVVYNSPLHFGNGTRLTVT.

The chain couples TRBV5-1 to TRBJ2-1; the match to TRBD2 covers 7 bases. The CDR3 loop spans 16 amino acids. CDR1 and CDR2 from the germline V gene are SGHRS and YFSETQ. J was trimmed by 4 bases and V by 4 bases; bases with no gene match: 11. The CDR3 spells CASSNSGGGFYNEQFF. Here the CDR3 DNA reads TGCGCCAGCAGCAACAGCGGCGGGGGTTTTTACAATGAGCAGTTCTTC.

The genes are TRBV27 and TRBJ1-5, with no clear D. Trimming took 6 bases from V and 6 from J, leaving 12 bases between them. There are 13 residues in the CDR3. Germline V gives CDR1 MNHEY, CDR2 SMNVEV (reference sequence). CDR3 in DNA: TGTGCCAGCAGAAGGGAGTTGGGTCAGCCCCAGCATTTT. Protein: CASRRELGQPQHF.

The chain combines TRBV19 with TRBJ1-5; perhaps TRBD1 as D (5 bases). This CDR3 contains 15 residues. The germline V gene encodes CDR1 LNHDA and CDR2 SQIVND (reference sequence). The V gene lost 6 bases and the J gene lost 5 bases, with 17 bases spanning the gap. CDR3 DNA sequence: TGTGCCAGTAGGCCTATGGGAGGGGACTATCAGCCCCAGCATTTT. Amino acids: CASRPMGGDYQPQHF.

The rearrangement joins TRBV12-3 or TRBV12-4 to TRBJ1-1, with D possibly matching TRBD1 (5 bases). V shed 6 bases and J shed 11 bases, with 16 bases lying between them. This CDR3 is built from 12 residues. CDR3 bases: TGTGCCAGCAGCCAGGGCCCCCTCAGGGCTTTCTTT. It codes for CASSQGPLRAFF.

This clone was seen a handful of times. The V gene is TRBV6-4, the J gene TRBJ2-6; 7 bases match TRBD1. The CDR3 is 16 residues long. The germline V gene encodes CDR1 MRHNA and CDR2 SNTAGT. Trimming took 7 bases from V and 0 from J; bases not matched to a gene: 6. In DNA, the CDR3 is TGTGCCAGCAACTTACAGGGGAGCTCTGGGGCCAACGTCCTGACTTTC. Its protein product is CASNLQGSSGANVLTF.

This chain joins TRBV7-2 and TRBJ1-5, with a tentative D call TRBD1 (6 bases). CDR1 and CDR2 from the germline V gene are SGHTA and FQGNSA. The CDR3 is made up of 18 amino acids. V gave up 0 bases and J gave up 0 bases, with 15 bases separating them. The CDR3 DNA is TGTGCCAGCAGCTTAGCGGGGGCGGGGGGAGGTAGCAATCAGCCCCAGCATTTT. Translating gives CASSLAGAGGGSNQPQHF.

The chain carries TRBV10-3 and TRBJ1-4; D is undetermined. The V end was cut by 3 bases, the J end by 4 bases, with 12 bases between. Germline values: CDR1 ENHRY, CDR2 SYGVKD. The CDR3 contains 15 residues. CDR3 in DNA: TGTGCCATCAGTGATCCCGGGGTTAATAATGAAAAACTGTTTTTT. Protein product: CAISDPGVNNEKLFF.

This chain connects TRBV6-5 to TRBJ1-2, with TRBD1 matching over 7 bases. The CDR3 length is 13 residues. V dropped 7 bases and J dropped 4; count of bases not matched to a gene: 6. Germline-derived CDR1 and CDR2 are MNHEY and SVGAGI. CDR3 nucleotides: TGTGCCAGCACCACGGGGACAGCCTATGGCTACACCTTC. This encodes CASTTGTAYGYTF.

V and J are TRBV27 and TRBJ2-3; no reliable D call. V dropped 6 bases and J dropped 2 bases, with 9 bases sitting between them. Germline CDR1 is MNHEY and CDR2 is SMNVEV (reference sequence). This CDR3 has 13 amino acids. The CDR3 is CASRRLNTDTQYF. The CDR3 bases are TGTGCCAGCAGAAGACTGAACACAGATACGCAGTATTTT.

This chain links TRBV5-6 with TRBJ2-7, with 10 bases aligning to TRBD1. The CDR3 is 14 residues long. Losses at the gene ends were 7 bases for V and 1 base for J; bases not matched to a gene: 5. The germline gives CDR1 SGHDT, CDR2 YYEEEE. This CDR3 is CASHSGQGSYEQYF. DNA for the CDR3: TGTGCCAGCCATTCGGGACAGGGGTCCTACGAGCAGTACTTC.

J is TRBJ2-3 and V is TRBV29-1; TRBD2 matches at 14 bases. Trimming at V came to 8 bases and at J to 0 bases, leaving 4 bases not matched to a gene. The CDR3 contains 15 residues. Germline V gene data show CDR1 as SQVTM and CDR2 as ANQGSEA. CDR3 loop: CSHGLAGGSTDTQYF. CDR3 sequence (DNA): TGCAGCCATGGACTAGCGGGGGGAAGCACAGATACGCAGTATTTT.

This chain joins TRBV5-6 and TRBJ1-2; no reliable D call. This CDR3 region has 14 residues. The germline gives CDR1 SGHDT, CDR2 YYEEEE. The V end lost 0 bases, the J end lost 1 base, and 7 bases lay between the germline ends. This chain's CDR3 is CASSLGRNNYGYTF. CDR3 DNA sequence: TGTGCCAGCAGCTTGGGCAGAAATAACTATGGCTACACCTTC.